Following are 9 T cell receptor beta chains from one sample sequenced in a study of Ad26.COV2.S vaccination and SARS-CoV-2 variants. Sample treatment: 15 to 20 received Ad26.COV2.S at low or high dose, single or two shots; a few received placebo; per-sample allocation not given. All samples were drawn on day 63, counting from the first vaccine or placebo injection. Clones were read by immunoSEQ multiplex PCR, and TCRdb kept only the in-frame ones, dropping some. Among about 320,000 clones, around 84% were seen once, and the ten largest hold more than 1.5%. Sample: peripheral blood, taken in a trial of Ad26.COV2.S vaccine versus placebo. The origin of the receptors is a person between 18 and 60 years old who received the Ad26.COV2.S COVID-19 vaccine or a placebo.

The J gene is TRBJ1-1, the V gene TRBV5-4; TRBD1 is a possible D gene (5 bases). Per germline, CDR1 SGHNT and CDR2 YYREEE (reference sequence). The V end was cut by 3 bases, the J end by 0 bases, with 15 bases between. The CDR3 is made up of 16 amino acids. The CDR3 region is CASSSPGGLVNTEAFF. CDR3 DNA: TGTGCCAGCAGCTCCCCCGGGGGGTTGGTGAACACTGAAGCTTTCTTT.

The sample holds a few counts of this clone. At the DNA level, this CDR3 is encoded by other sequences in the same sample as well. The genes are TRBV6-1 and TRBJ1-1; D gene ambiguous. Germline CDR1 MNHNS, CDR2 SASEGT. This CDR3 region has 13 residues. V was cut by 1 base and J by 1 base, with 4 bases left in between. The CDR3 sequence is CASSEVRNTEAFF. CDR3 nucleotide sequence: TGTGCCAGCAGTGAAGTGAGGAACACTGAAGCTTTCTTT.

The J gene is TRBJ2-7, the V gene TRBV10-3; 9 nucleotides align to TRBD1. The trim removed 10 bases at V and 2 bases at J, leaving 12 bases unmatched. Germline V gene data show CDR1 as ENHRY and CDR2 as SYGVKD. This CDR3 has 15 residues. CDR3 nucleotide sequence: TGTGCCACCAGCGGCGGACAGGGGTTCCCCTACGAGCAGTACTTC. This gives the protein CATSGGQGFPYEQYF.

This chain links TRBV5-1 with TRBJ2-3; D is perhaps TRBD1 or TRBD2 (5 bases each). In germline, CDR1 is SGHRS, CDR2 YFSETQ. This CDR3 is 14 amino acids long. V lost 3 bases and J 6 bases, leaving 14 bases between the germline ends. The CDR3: CASSSGASRDTQYF. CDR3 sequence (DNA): TGCGCCAGCAGCTCCGGGGCTAGCAGGGATACGCAGTATTTT.

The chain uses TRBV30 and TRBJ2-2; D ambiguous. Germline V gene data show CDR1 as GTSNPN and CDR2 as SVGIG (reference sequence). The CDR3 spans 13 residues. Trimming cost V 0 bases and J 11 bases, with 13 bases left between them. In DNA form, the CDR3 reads TGTGCCTGGAGTGTACGGTTGCTTAGCGAGCTGTTTTTT. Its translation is CAWSVRLLSELFF.

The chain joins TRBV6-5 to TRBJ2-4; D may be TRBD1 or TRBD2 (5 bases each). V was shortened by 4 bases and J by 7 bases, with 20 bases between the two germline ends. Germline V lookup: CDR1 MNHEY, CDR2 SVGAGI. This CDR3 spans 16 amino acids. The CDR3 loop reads CASSSSSGHPGNIQYF. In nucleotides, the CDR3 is TGTGCCAGCAGTTCCTCAAGCGGACACCCGGGCAACATTCAGTACTTC.

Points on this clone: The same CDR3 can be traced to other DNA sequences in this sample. CDR3 nucleotides: TGTGCCAGCAGCTCGAGCTCTGGAAACACCATATATTTT. This encodes CASSSSSGNTIYF. The chain joins TRBV7-2 to TRBJ1-3; D remains ambiguous. The CDR3 has 13 residues. The germline gives CDR1 SGHTA, CDR2 FQGNSA. V shed 4 bases and J shed 0 bases, with 4 bases lying between them. Full variable domain (missing parts from reference TRBV7-2 and TRBJ1-3): GAGVSQSPSNKVTEKGKDVELRCDPISGHTALYWYRQSLGQGLEFLIYFQGNSAPDKSGLPSDRFSAERTGGSVSTLTIQRTQQEDSAVYLCASSSSSGNTIYFGEGSWLTVV.

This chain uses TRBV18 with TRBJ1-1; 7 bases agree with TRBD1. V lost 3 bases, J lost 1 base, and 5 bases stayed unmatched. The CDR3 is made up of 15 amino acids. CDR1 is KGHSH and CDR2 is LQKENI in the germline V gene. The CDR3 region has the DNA TGTGCCAGCTCACCTAGGACAGGCGAGAACACTGAAGCTTTCTTT. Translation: CASSPRTGENTEAFF.

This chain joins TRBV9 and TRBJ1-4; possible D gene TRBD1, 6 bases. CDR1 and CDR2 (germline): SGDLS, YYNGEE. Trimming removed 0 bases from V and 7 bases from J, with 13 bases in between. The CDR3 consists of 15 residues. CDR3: CASSVEGGLGEKLFF. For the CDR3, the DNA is TGTGCCAGCAGCGTAGAGGGGGGGCTAGGTGAAAAACTGTTTTTT.